This entry is about one T cell receptor beta chain. Here immunoSEQ multiplex PCR was the method, and the copy in TCRdb shows in-frame clones only, minus some. Counted here are about 120,000 clones, 75% to 90% occurring once; the ten biggest clones make up approximately 3.3%. This entry belongs to a study of T cell responses to AZD1222 COVID-19 vaccine. Specimen: peripheral blood, collected on day 0 of AZD1222 vaccination. The TCR originated in an adult in good health.

CDR3 nucleotide sequence: TGTGCCAGCAGTTTAAGAGGCGGGCTAGAGACCCAGTACTTC. Translated: CASSLRGGLETQYF. The gene calls are TRBV27 and TRBJ2-5, with D possibly matching TRBD2 (5 bases). In germline, CDR1 is MNHEY, CDR2 SMNVEV (reference sequence). Trimming took off 2 bases at V and 4 bases at J, with 11 bases between the two ends. The CDR3 runs 14 residues.